One T cell receptor beta chain is described in this entry. It lacks a known antigen. Base qualities are not at hand, and no much larger clone is one base apart. The V end gives up 1 base and the J end 2 bases, leaving 2 bases in the junction not matched to a gene. The CDR3 measures 14 amino acids from cysteine to phenylalanine. The kept DNA is CDR3 alone, 42 bases in frame from the first base. Via the germline V gene, CDR1 is SGHRS and CDR2 YFSETQ. The sample belongs to a study of blood T cell repertoires in COVID-19 (dated by TCRdb to the early 2020s). Concerning the study at large: Samples covering the acute and convalescent phases of COVID-19 were provided by collaborators in the United States, Italy and Spain. A freely available public database, intended as a resource for researchers studying the immune response to SARS-CoV-2, is where the repertoires were released. The samples were drawn from the first 160 participants of the ongoing ImmuneRACE study and from more than 1,000 subjects provided by 6 global collaborators. The prospective study material was composed of cDNA or gDNA derived from T cells, B-cell-depleted T cells, or PBMCs. Where HLA class I and class II types were available, the types were taken from metadata supplied by the sample provider, not from assay-based typing. Deeply sampled blood TCRbeta repertoires from subjects exposed to, actively infected with, or recovered from COVID-19 were included in the dataset. The sample metadata nearly always contained a de-identified subject ID, COVID-19 status, age in years and sex.

The collaborating institutions used their own protocols to collect whole blood in K2EDTA tubes. For TCRbeta analysis, collaborators shipped samples as frozen whole blood, isolated PBMCs, or DNA extracted from either of those sample types. Beyond this particular receptor, the publication reports: The quantity of clinical and demographic metadata differed by source and by participant and was supplied without curation.

TCRbeta CDR3 regions were amplified from genomic DNA using the immunoSEQ Assay, a bias-controlled multiplex PCR. The original methods were these. Within the assay, amplification of reference gene primers was used to estimate how many nucleated cells each sample contained. To quantify the absolute abundance of each unique TCRbeta CDR3 rearrangement, sequence reads were collapsed and filtered. For each sample, productive Simpson clonality was calculated as the square root of Simpson's diversity index over productive rearrangements. Entries here come from immuneACCESS through TCRdb and include only in-frame sequences with V and J called. Some clones fail to appear in such tables; in the studies checked, an unresolved V gene covers under half of the shortfall, and the cause of the remainder is unknown. D and trimming come from the DNA, and the V and J calls and clone size come from that table. Recorded for this sample are around 140,000 clones; over 65% of them occurred a single time. The top ten hold 4.8% of the sample.

The sequencing input was peripheral blood. The sequence came from a human donor in a cohort sampled during active COVID-19. Recombination connected TRBV5-1 to TRBJ2-5, with TRBD2 identical over 7 junction bases. The CDR3 amino acid sequence is: CASSLWGGQETQYF. The bases read TGCGCCAGCAGCTTGTGGGGGGGACAAGAGACCCAGTACTTC.